A single sample gave rise to the 30 T cell receptor beta chains below, sequenced in a study of somatic mutations in cytotoxic T cells in rheumatoid arthritis (dated by TCRdb to about 2017). Libraries came from the immunoSEQ multiplex PCR assay. TCRdb retrieved this table from immuneACCESS and kept in-frame rearrangements only. Not all clones are present; in checked studies, unresolved V genes account for under half, and no reason is known for the remainder. The sample includes roughly 16,000 clones, with approximately 82% observed a single time. Approximately 17% of the sample lies in the top ten. Sequencing used CD8+ T cells sorted from blood. Every receptor here comes from a woman in her fifties or sixties with rheumatoid arthritis.

DNA of the CDR3: TGTGCCTGGGGGGGAGGGGGCGCGGCAGATACGCAGTATTTT. Protein sequence: CAWGGGGAADTQYF. This chain connects TRBV30 to TRBJ2-3; D may correspond to TRBD1 or TRBD2 (7 bases each). V shed 5 bases and J shed 4 bases, with 16 bases lying between them. The CDR3 has 14 amino acids. Germline V CDR1 and CDR2: GTSNPN, SVGIG (reference sequence).

This clone was seen only once. The V call is TRBV7-9, the J call TRBJ1-1; D is undetermined. The V and J ends lost 2 bases and 1 base respectively, with 5 bases between them. The CDR3 length is 13 residues. Germline values: CDR1 SEHNR, CDR2 FQNEAQ (reference sequence). Here the CDR3 DNA reads TGTGCCAGCAGCTTAACAGCGAACACTGAAGCTTTCTTT. This codes for CASSLTANTEAFF.

The gene calls are TRBV5-1 and TRBJ1-2, with D perhaps matching TRBD1 (6 bases). The CDR3 loop spans 15 amino acids. V was pared by 6 bases and J by 5 bases, with 20 bases between. The V gene's germline CDR1 is SGHRS and CDR2 YFSETQ. CDR3 bases: TGCGCCAGCACTCAAACGGGAGGGGGATTATATGGCTACACCTTC. Its translation: CASTQTGGGLYGYTF.

The CDR3 bases are TGTGCCAGTAGTATATACTCACAGGGTGAAGCTTTCTTT. Its protein product is CASSIYSQGEAFF. V and J are TRBV19 and TRBJ1-1; TRBD1 is a possible D gene (6 bases). Trimming took 2 bases from V and 7 from J, leaving 11 bases between them. This CDR3 region has 13 residues. CDR1 is LNHDA and CDR2 is SQIVND in the germline V gene (reference sequence).

This rearrangement joins TRBV7-9 to TRBJ2-1, with 9 bases aligning to TRBD2. CDR3 length equals 15 residues. V shed 4 bases, J shed 2 bases, and the junction held 3 bases outside the gene matches. The V gene's germline CDR1 is SEHNR and CDR2 FQNEAQ (reference sequence). The CDR3 region has the DNA TGTGCCAGCAGCTACTTAGCGGGAGCCTACAATGAGCAGTTCTTC. This gives the protein CASSYLAGAYNEQFF.

The V call is TRBV7-9, the J call TRBJ2-7; possibly TRBD2 for D (5 bases). Germline CDR1 SEHNR, CDR2 FQNEAQ (reference sequence). The CDR3 totals 12 residues. The germline V and J ends were trimmed by 5 bases and 5 bases, with 10 bases remaining between them. Here the CDR3 reads CASSLEVDEQYF. The CDR3 DNA follows: TGTGCCAGCAGCCTGGAGGTGGACGAGCAGTACTTC. Using reference TRBV7-9 and TRBJ2-7 for the parts outside the CDR3, the full variable domain is DTGVSQNPRHKITKRGQNVTFRCDPISEHNRLYWYRQTLGQGPEFLTYFQNEAQLEKSRLLSDRFSAERPKGSFSTLEIQRTEQGDSAMYLCASSLEVDEQYFGPGTRLTVT.

This clone was counted once. This rearrangement joins TRBV25-1 to TRBJ2-3; TRBD2 matches 9 bases. Per the germline V gene, CDR1 is MGHDK and CDR2 is SYGVNS. This CDR3 has 16 amino acids. The junction had 6 bases not matched to a gene; V was cut back by 3 bases and J by 2 bases. CDR3 protein: CASSDLSGRVTDTQYF. The CDR3 coding sequence is TGTGCCAGCAGTGACCTTAGCGGGAGAGTCACAGATACGCAGTATTTT.

The V gene is TRBV30, the J gene TRBJ1-6; D may be TRBD1 (5 bases). The CDR3 runs to 15 residues. Trimming took 0 bases from V and 1 from J, leaving 7 bases between them. Germline CDR1 is GTSNPN and CDR2 is SVGIG (reference sequence). CDR3 nucleotide sequence: TGTGCCTGGAGTGTAGGGGTGTCCTATAATTCACCCCTCCACTTT. This translates into CAWSVGVSYNSPLHF.

V gene TRBV7-9 combines with J gene TRBJ2-1; D uncertain. The germline V gene encodes CDR1 SEHNR and CDR2 FQNEAQ (reference sequence). This CDR3 comprises 13 residues. The V and J ends lost 3 bases and 5 bases respectively, with 8 bases between them. CDR3: CASSFQEHNEQFF. DNA of the CDR3: TGTGCCAGCAGCTTTCAAGAGCACAATGAGCAGTTCTTC.

The chain combines TRBV9 with TRBJ1-2, with D possibly TRBD1 on 6 matching bases. This CDR3 is built from 14 residues. Trimming took off 5 bases at V and 8 bases at J, with 19 bases between the two ends. The germline CDR1 and CDR2 sequences are SGDLS and YYNGEE. This CDR3 reads CASRTPTGSVGYTF. The CDR3 region has the DNA TGTGCCAGCAGGACCCCGACAGGTTCCGTAGGCTACACCTTC.

This clone was picked up one time. The gene calls are TRBV27 and TRBJ2-3, with 8 bases identical to TRBD2. The germline CDR1 and CDR2 sequences are MNHEY and SMNVEV (reference sequence). Trimming took 5 bases from V and 3 from J; bases not matched to a gene: 7. The CDR3 runs 15 residues. The DNA of the CDR3 is TGTGCCAGCAGTCCACCCAGCGGGGGTACAGATACGCAGTATTTT. Encoded protein: CASSPPSGGTDTQYF.

The CDR3 sequence: CASSVGSGASGTEAFF. The CDR3 DNA is TGTGCCAGCAGCGTAGGGTCCGGGGCGTCTGGCACTGAAGCTTTCTTT. This chain joins TRBV9 and TRBJ1-1; a possible D gene is TRBD1 (5 bases). Trimming cost V 0 bases and J 4 bases, with 16 bases left between them. The CDR3 consists of 16 residues. The germline CDR1 and CDR2 sequences are SGDLS and YYNGEE.

The rearrangement joins TRBV7-6 to TRBJ1-4; D might be TRBD1 (5 bases). CDR3 length: 18 residues. With 1 base removed from V and 0 bases from J, the gap between germline ends came to 15 bases. The V gene's germline CDR1 is SGHVS and CDR2 FNYEAQ. DNA of the CDR3: TGTGCCAGCAGCTTAGGCTCCTTGACAGTTACAACTAATGAAAAACTGTTTTTT. This sequence encodes CASSLGSLTVTTNEKLFF.

The rearrangement uses TRBV2 and TRBJ1-4; 9 nucleotides match TRBD1. CDR3 length: 14 residues. The V gene end was trimmed by 8 bases and the J gene end by 7 bases; junction bases not matched to a gene: 8. Germline V gene data show CDR1 as SNHLY and CDR2 as FYNNEI. CDR3 DNA: TGTGCCAGCGGGGAGGGGACAGGGCTTGAAAAACTGTTTTTT. Translating it yields CASGEGTGLEKLFF.

This rearrangement joins TRBV5-4 to TRBJ1-2; tentative D call: TRBD1 (6 bases). CDR1 is SGHNT, CDR2 YYREEE, per germline (reference sequence). This CDR3 is built from 14 residues. The V and J ends lost 0 bases and 8 bases respectively, with 14 bases between them. CDR3 coding DNA: TGTGCCAGCAGCTTGGACAGGGAGTTGAAAGGCTACACCTTC. Its translation: CASSLDRELKGYTF.

The V gene is TRBV19, the J gene TRBJ1-5; D possibly corresponds to TRBD1 (6 bases). V dropped 3 bases and J dropped 0 bases, with 18 bases sitting between them. This CDR3 is built from 18 residues. CDR1 is LNHDA and CDR2 is SQIVND in the germline V gene (reference sequence). CDR3 bases: TGTGCCAGTAGTATCGGGCCAGGGGACTTCTATAGCAATCAGCCCCAGCATTTT. Its translation: CASSIGPGDFYSNQPQHF.

V is TRBV7-6 and J is TRBJ2-2, with 8 bases matching TRBD2. Germline V gene sequence: CDR1 SGHVS, CDR2 FNYEAQ. The trim removed 1 base at V and 5 bases at J, leaving 3 bases unmatched. The CDR3 has 15 amino acids. CDR3 sequence: CASSLGGLETGELFF. CDR3 DNA: TGTGCCAGCAGCTTAGGGGGACTAGAGACCGGGGAGCTGTTTTTT.

The J gene is TRBJ2-7, the V gene TRBV19; the D is unclear. Germline V gene sequence: CDR1 LNHDA, CDR2 SQIVND (reference sequence). Trimming pared 1 base from V and 6 bases from J, leaving 10 bases between. This CDR3 is built from 13 residues. The CDR3 region has the DNA TGTGCCAGTAGTATAGGGGGTGCCTCCGAGCAGTACTTC. It yields the protein CASSIGGASEQYF.

The V gene is TRBV7-2, the J gene TRBJ2-7; D is perhaps TRBD1 or TRBD2 (7 bases each). V was pared by 4 bases and J by 3 bases, with 22 bases between. Germline CDR1 SGHTA, CDR2 FQGNSA. The CDR3 is 17 amino acids. The CDR3 DNA sequence: TGTGCCAGCAGCTCCCCAGGGGGAGGGGGCGCCTACTACGAGCAGTACTTC. Translated, it gives CASSSPGGGGAYYEQYF.

This chain joins TRBV11-2 and TRBJ2-5; D is unclear. The J call is doubtful: the DNA matches TRBJ2-7 better. Germline loops: CDR1 SGHAT, CDR2 FQNNGV. CDR3 length: 13 amino acids. CDR3 sequence reads: CASSLLRRYEQYF. The CDR3 DNA reads TGTGCCAGCAGCTTACTTCGTAGGTACGAGCAGTACTTC.

This clone was found a few times. This rearrangement joins TRBV30 to TRBJ2-7, with 9 bases lining up with TRBD1. The junction had 11 bases not matched to a gene; V was cut back by 6 bases and J by 2 bases. The CDR3 is 15 amino acids. Germline CDR1 is GTSNPN and CDR2 is SVGIG (reference sequence). As DNA, the CDR3 is TGTGCCTGCCTACCCCCGGACAGGGGACCCTACGAGCAGTACTTC. Translation: CACLPPDRGPYEQYF.

The chain uses TRBV29-1 and TRBJ2-7, with D maybe TRBD2 (6 bases). V lost 3 bases, J lost 7 bases, and 13 bases lay in between. CDR3 length: 12 amino acids. The germline V gene encodes CDR1 SQVTM and CDR2 ANQGSEA. This chain's CDR3 is CSVEPSGGEQYF. In nucleotides, the CDR3 is TGCAGCGTTGAGCCTAGTGGGGGGGAGCAGTACTTC.

This chain joins TRBV9 and TRBJ2-1; D not resolved. Germline CDR1 SGDLS, CDR2 YYNGEE. The CDR3 has 19 amino acids. Trimming cost V 0 bases and J 5 bases, with 24 bases left between them. The chain's CDR3 is CASSVDPESQRSTHNEQFF. The DNA for the CDR3 is TGTGCCAGCAGCGTAGACCCGGAATCTCAAAGGAGTACCCACAATGAGCAGTTCTTC.

V and J are TRBV5-1 and TRBJ2-7, with D unclear. Trimming removed 0 bases from V and 6 bases from J, with 7 bases in between. CDR3 length: 12 amino acids. Germline CDR1 and CDR2: SGHRS and YFSETQ. The CDR3 sequence: CASSLVGVEQYF. In DNA form, the CDR3 reads TGCGCCAGCAGCTTGGTTGGGGTCGAGCAGTACTTC.

This CDR3 reads CASSWGQGASYEQYF. The CDR3 DNA is TGTGCCAGCAGCTGGGGACAGGGGGCTTCCTACGAGCAGTACTTC. V and J are TRBV5-5 and TRBJ2-7, with 12 bases aligning to TRBD1. The CDR3 totals 15 residues. J gave up 1 base and V 3 bases, and 2 bases lay outside the gene matches. Germline CDR1 and CDR2: SGHKS and YYEKEE (reference sequence).

This chain connects TRBV5-4 to TRBJ1-1; D call uncertain. Trimming cost V 2 bases and J 5 bases, with 7 bases left between them. The CDR3 sequence is 12 residues long. Germline CDR1 is SGHNT and CDR2 is YYREEE (reference sequence). The CDR3 DNA sequence: TGTGCCAGCAGCTTCGGGCAAACTGAAGCTTTCTTT. Residues: CASSFGQTEAFF.

The V gene is TRBV27, the J gene TRBJ1-5; D unresolved. Germline values: CDR1 MNHEY, CDR2 SMNVEV (reference sequence). The V end lost 0 bases, the J end lost 0 bases, and 9 bases lay between the germline ends. The CDR3 is made up of 16 amino acids. This CDR3 reads CASSLSSGLSNQPQHF. As DNA, the CDR3 is TGTGCCAGCAGTTTATCTTCAGGACTTAGCAATCAGCCCCAGCATTTT.

V gene TRBV2 combines with J gene TRBJ2-7, with 7 positions matching TRBD2. The CDR3 extends over 13 amino acids. From germline, CDR1 is SNHLY and CDR2 FYNNEI. V lost 4 bases, J lost 4 bases, and 4 bases stayed unmatched. CDR3: CASSAREAYEQYF. In DNA form, the CDR3 reads TGTGCCAGCAGTGCCCGGGAGGCGTACGAGCAGTACTTC.

In this sample, this clone turned up once. The germline gene is not matched at one end of the junction; a read error may be the cause. The genes are TRBV5-6 and TRBJ2-2, with D tentatively TRBD2 (5 bases). The CDR3 is 15 residues long. CDR1 is SGHDT and CDR2 is YYEEEE in the germline V gene. CDR3 region: CASSFSDSNIGELFF. In DNA form, the CDR3 reads TGTGCCAGCAGCTTTAGCGATTCCAACATCGGGGAGCTGTTTTTT.

This chain joins TRBV10-3 and TRBJ1-4; the match to TRBD1 covers 9 bases. The CDR3 is made up of 16 amino acids. Trimming took 3 bases from V and 8 from J; bases not matched to a gene: 10. CDR1 ENHRY and CDR2 SYGVKD come from the germline V gene. The DNA for the CDR3 is TGTGCCATCAGTGATCCGGGACAGGGAGTTAGGGAAAAACTGTTTTTT. Protein: CAISDPGQGVREKLFF.